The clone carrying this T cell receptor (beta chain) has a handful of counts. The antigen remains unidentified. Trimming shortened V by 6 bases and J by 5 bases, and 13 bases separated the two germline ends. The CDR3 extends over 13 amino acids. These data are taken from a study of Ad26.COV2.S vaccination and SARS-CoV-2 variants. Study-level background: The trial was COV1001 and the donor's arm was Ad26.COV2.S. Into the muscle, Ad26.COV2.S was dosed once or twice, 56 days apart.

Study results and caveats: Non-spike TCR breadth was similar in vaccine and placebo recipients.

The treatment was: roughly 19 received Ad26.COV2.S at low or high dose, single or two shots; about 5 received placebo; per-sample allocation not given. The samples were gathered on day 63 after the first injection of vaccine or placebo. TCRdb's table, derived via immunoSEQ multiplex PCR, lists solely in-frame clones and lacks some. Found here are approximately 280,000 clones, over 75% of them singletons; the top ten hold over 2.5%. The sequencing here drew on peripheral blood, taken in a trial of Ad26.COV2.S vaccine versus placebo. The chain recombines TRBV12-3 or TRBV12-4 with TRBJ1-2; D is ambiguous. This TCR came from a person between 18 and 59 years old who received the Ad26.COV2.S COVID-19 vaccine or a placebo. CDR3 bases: TGTGCCAGCAGCCGTTACCCCTTTTATGGCTACACCTTC. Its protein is CASSRYPFYGYTF.